This TCR beta chain was captured in a study of T cells in Graves' hyperthyroidism and ophthalmopathy. Study findings and constraints: Most thyroid clonotypes that were expanded above 0.001 also turned up in blood.

This clonotype came up many times. Antigen specificity is unknown. Germline V CDR1 and CDR2: SGHTA, FQGTGA. The CDR3 loop spans 13 amino acids. V was shortened by 2 bases and J by 5 bases, with 10 bases between the two germline ends. TCR beta CDR3 regions were amplified from RNA transcripts. HTBI primers were used for first-round RT-PCR of the TCR CDR3. Using its own MiXCR run on the multiplex PCR reads, TCRdb lists one record per CDR3 protein. The table lists about 590,000 distinct CDR3 sequences, more than 15% of them singletons, with approximately 7% in the top ten. Newly diagnosed hyperthyroidism patients aged 18 to 65 years had disease lasting under 2 months. Any patient presenting with uncontrolled infection, other autoimmune disease, pregnancy or lactation was left out. Diagnoses were made from clinical symptoms, serum measures (thyroxine and TRAb), thyroid ultrasound and orbital computed tomography.

The source of this sequence is a woman aged 30 to 39 with Graves' hyperthyroidism. V usage is TRBV7-3 and J usage is TRBJ2-7, with a weak D call TRBD2 (6 bases). The sequenced sample consisted of blood. The CDR3 is CASSLSGEDEQYF. The CDR3 region has the DNA TGTGCCAGCAGCTTATCCGGGGAGGACGAGCAGTACTTC.